The table lists the clone carrying this T cell receptor beta chain with a few counts. The table came from immunoSEQ multiplex PCR; TCRdb's copy has only in-frame clones and leaves some out. The sample carries 110,000 or so clones, about 85% recorded once. This entry belongs to a study of blood T cell repertoires in COVID-19. Germline V gives CDR1 SGHTA, CDR2 FQGNSA. Trimming left V 2 bases short and J 7 bases short, with 6 bases between. The CDR3 has 12 residues. Source material: peripheral blood. The clonotype originates from a human donor in a cohort sampled during active COVID-19. The chain couples TRBV7-2 to TRBJ1-5; D not certain. The CDR3 DNA reads as TGTGCCAGCAGCTTACTGGGCCAGCCCCAGCATTTT. Its protein is CASSLLGQPQHF.